Listed here are 17 T cell receptor beta chains from one sample, sequenced in a study of cytomegalovirus exposure and HLA in healthy donors. Amplification used 60 Vbeta primers and 13 Jbeta primers. Generated by immunoSEQ multiplex PCR, the TCRdb table keeps only in-frame clones and is missing some. Recorded here are roughly 120,000 clones; the top ten clones represent 3% to 4.5%. Specimen: PBMCs. The receptors here all came from a man younger than 35 in good health and CMV-seronegative.

This chain links TRBV2 with TRBJ2-7; no clear D gene. This CDR3 is built from 11 residues. From germline, CDR1 is SNHLY and CDR2 FYNNEI. The V end was cut by 8 bases, the J end by 6 bases, with 11 bases between. The CDR3 region is CASLVSREQYF. CDR3 nucleotide sequence: TGTGCCAGCCTGGTGAGTCGCGAGCAGTACTTC.

The chain employs TRBV19 and TRBJ1-2; 10 bases map to TRBD1. J gave up 2 bases and V 5 bases, and 5 bases lay outside the gene matches. Looked up from germline, CDR1 is LNHDA and CDR2 is SQIVND (reference sequence). CDR3 length equals 15 residues. In DNA, the CDR3 is TGTGCCAGTAGTCCACGGGACAGGGGCAACTATGGCTACACCTTC. It specifies CASSPRDRGNYGYTF.

The chain combines TRBV5-1 with TRBJ2-2; D is possibly TRBD2 (6 bases). This CDR3 has 17 residues. Germline CDR1 and CDR2: SGHRS and YFSETQ. V shed 5 bases and J shed 0 bases, with 17 bases lying between them. Here the CDR3 reads CASSIVAEIPNTGELFF. CDR3 nucleotides: TGCGCCAGCAGTATAGTAGCGGAGATCCCGAACACCGGGGAGCTGTTTTTT.

The V call is TRBV9, the J call TRBJ2-3; 11 positions match TRBD2. The CDR3 consists of 19 residues. The V gene's germline CDR1 is SGDLS and CDR2 YYNGEE. The J segment lost 1 base and the V segment lost 0 bases, leaving 10 bases of the junction unmatched. CDR3 sequence reads: CASSVASGGTSGRTDTQYF. DNA of the CDR3: TGTGCCAGCAGCGTAGCCTCCGGCGGGACTAGCGGACGCACAGATACGCAGTATTTT.

The J gene is TRBJ2-2, the V gene TRBV30, with TRBD1 matching 9 bases. Per germline, CDR1 GTSNPN and CDR2 SVGIG (reference sequence). The CDR3 is 14 amino acids. Trimming at V came to 4 bases and at J to 4 bases, leaving 4 bases not matched to a gene. The DNA of the CDR3 is TGTGCCTGGATAGGACAGGGGATCACCGGGGAGCTGTTTTTT. This codes for CAWIGQGITGELFF. Looking up the rest from reference TRBV30 and TRBJ2-2 gives the full variable domain: SQTIHQWPATLVQPVGSPLSLECTVEGTSNPNLYWYRQAAGRGLQLLFYSVGIGQISSEVPQNLSASRPQDRQFILSSKKLLLSDSGFYLCAWIGQGITGELFFGEGSRLTVL.

The chain combines TRBV5-6 with TRBJ2-3; 7 bases agree with TRBD2. Germline V gives CDR1 SGHDT, CDR2 YYEEEE. This CDR3 has 15 residues. After removal of 0 bases from V and 6 bases from J, the junction contained 7 bases not matched to a gene. For the CDR3, the DNA is TGTGCCAGCAGCTTGGTCGGGAGGTTTCTGGATACGCAGTATTTT. It codes for CASSLVGRFLDTQYF. Supplemented by reference TRBV5-6 and TRBJ2-3, the full variable domain reads DAGVTQSPTHLIKTRGQQVTLRCSPKSGHDTVSWYQQALGQGPQFIFQYYEEEERQRGNFPDRFSGHQFPNYSSELNVNALLLGDSALYLCASSLVGRFLDTQYFGPGTRLTVL.

Worth noting for this clone: Within the sample, other DNA sequences also encode this same CDR3. This rearrangement joins TRBV18 to TRBJ1-1; 7 bases are a match to TRBD1. CDR1 KGHSH and CDR2 LQKENI come from the germline V gene. This CDR3 has 14 residues. V lost 6 bases, J lost 7 bases, and 11 bases stayed unmatched. DNA of the CDR3: TGTGCCAGCTCCCCCCAGGGGACAGCTTTTGAAGCTTTCTTT. Translation gives CASSPQGTAFEAFF.

The rearrangement uses TRBV12-5 and TRBJ2-1; 7 bases map to TRBD2. There are 14 residues in the CDR3. Trimming removed 6 bases from V and 8 bases from J; junction bases left unmatched: 10. CDR1 LGHNT and CDR2 FRNRAP come from the germline V gene. The CDR3, as DNA: TGTGCTAGTGGCGGGACTATCTTGTTGGATGAGCAGTTCTTC. Its translation: CASGGTILLDEQFF.

This chain uses TRBV19 with TRBJ2-2; 7 bases align to TRBD1. The length of the CDR3 is 16 residues. The V gene's germline CDR1 is LNHDA and CDR2 SQIVND (reference sequence). V lost 3 bases, J lost 0 bases, and 4 bases stayed unmatched. The CDR3 coding sequence is TGTGCCAGTAGTATCCCGGGACAGTCGAACACCGGGGAGCTGTTTTTT. As protein: CASSIPGQSNTGELFF.

The chain couples TRBV13 to TRBJ2-5; 8 bases align to TRBD2. The J call is uncertain, as TRBJ2-7 better fits the DNA end. CDR3 length: 14 amino acids. CDR1 PRHDT and CDR2 FYEKMQ come from the germline V gene (reference sequence). Written as DNA, the CDR3 is TGTGCCAGCAGCCGGGGACTAGGGGTCTCCGAGCAGTACTTC. Protein sequence: CASSRGLGVSEQYF.

This chain joins TRBV27 and TRBJ2-5; the match to TRBD2 covers 8 bases. J gave up 5 bases and V 2 bases, and 7 bases lay outside the gene matches. Germline V gene sequence: CDR1 MNHEY, CDR2 SMNVEV (reference sequence). This CDR3 spans 15 amino acids. CDR3 sequence (DNA): TGTGCCAGCAGTTTACAAGCGGGAGCAGGGGAGACCCAGTACTTC. Translation: CASSLQAGAGETQYF.

The chain recombines TRBV5-4 with TRBJ2-7; possibly TRBD1 for D (5 bases). V was trimmed by 0 bases and J by 3 bases, leaving 7 bases between them. Germline assignment: CDR1 SGHNT and CDR2 YYREEE (reference sequence). The CDR3 sequence is 13 residues long. CDR3 loop: CASSLDRHYEQYF. In DNA form, the CDR3 reads TGTGCCAGCAGCTTGGACAGGCACTACGAGCAGTACTTC. Full variable domain (remainder filled in from reference TRBV5-4 and TRBJ2-7): ETGVTQSPTHLIKTRGQQVTLRCSSQSGHNTVSWYQQALGQGPQFIFQYYREEENGRGNFPPRFSGLQFPNYSSELNVNALELDDSALYLCASSLDRHYEQYFGPGTRLTVT.

The rearrangement joins TRBV11-3 to TRBJ2-3; the match to TRBD2 covers 13 bases. Germline CDR1 SGHNT, CDR2 YENEEA. The CDR3 sequence is 16 residues long. Trimming cost V 6 bases and J 2 bases; bases outside gene matches: 5. The CDR3 protein is CASSWGLAGHTDTQYF. CDR3 DNA sequence: TGTGCCAGCAGTTGGGGACTAGCGGGGCACACAGATACGCAGTATTTT. The full variable domain, rest sourced from reference TRBV11-3 and TRBJ2-3, is EAGVVQSPRYKIIEKKQPVAFWCNPISGHNTLYWYLQNLGQGPELLIRYENEEAVDDSQLPKDRFSAERLKGVDSTLKIQPAELGDSAVYLCASSWGLAGHTDTQYFGPGTRLTVL.

The chain couples TRBV19 to TRBJ2-3; maybe TRBD2 (6 bases). V was shortened by 5 bases and J by 2 bases, with 11 bases between the two germline ends. The germline CDR1 and CDR2 sequences are LNHDA and SQIVND (reference sequence). The CDR3 length is 14 residues. The CDR3 DNA follows: TGTGCCAGTAGTCCGAGGACTAACACAGATACGCAGTATTTT. Its translation: CASSPRTNTDTQYF. The full variable domain, with the rest looked up from reference TRBV19 and TRBJ2-3, is DGGITQSPKYLFRKEGQNVTLSCEQNLNHDAMYWYRQDPGQGLRLIYYSQIVNDFQKGDIAEGYSVSREKKESFPLTVTSAQKNPTAFYLCASSPRTNTDTQYFGPGTRLTVL.

The V gene is TRBV5-1, the J gene TRBJ2-5; 9 nucleotides line up with TRBD1. Unmatched junction bases numbered 4, after V lost 9 bases and J lost 4 bases. Germline lookup yields CDR1 SGHRS and CDR2 YFSETQ. This CDR3 contains 12 residues. This CDR3 is CATGQGRETQYF. The CDR3 nucleotides are TGCGCCACGGGACAGGGTAGAGAGACCCAGTACTTC. Full variable domain (rest looked up from reference TRBV5-1 and TRBJ2-5): KAGVTQTPRYLIKTRGQQVTLSCSPISGHRSVSWYQQTPGQGLQFLFEYFSETQRNKGNFPGRFSGRQFSNSRSEMNVSTLELGDSALYLCATGQGRETQYFGPGTRLLVL.

The chain recombines TRBV25-1 with TRBJ2-5, with a possible D match to TRBD2 (6 bases). Between the trimmed V and J ends, which lost 2 bases and 11 bases, there was a span of 12 bases. Germline V gene data show CDR1 as MGHDK and CDR2 as SYGVNS. The CDR3 sequence is 12 residues long. This CDR3 reads CASSERPGEQYF. CDR3 DNA: TGTGCCAGCAGTGAACGCCCGGGGGAGCAGTACTTC. The full variable domain, completed using reference TRBV25-1 and TRBJ2-5, is EADIYQTPRYLVIGTGKKITLECSQTMGHDKMYWYQQDPGMELHLIHYSYGVNSTEKGDLSSESTVSRIRTEHFPLTLESARPSHTSQYLCASSERPGEQYFGPGTRLLVL.

V is TRBV5-4 and J is TRBJ1-1; 7 bases are shared with TRBD1. The CDR3 spans 14 residues. V lost 2 bases and J lost 7; bases outside the gene matches: 8. CDR1 and CDR2 (germline): SGHNT, YYREEE (reference sequence). CDR3 loop: CASSFGGTVIEAFF. DNA for the CDR3: TGTGCCAGCAGCTTTGGCGGGACAGTAATTGAAGCTTTCTTT.